The sequence of this T cell receptor beta chain was determined in a study of shared clonotypes between healthy human individuals. Assay used: immunoSEQ multiplex PCR; TCRdb lists only in-frame clones, some missing. The sample has 800,000 to 950,000 clones; just over 95% are singletons. CDR3 length: 15 amino acids. Germline V gives CDR1 SGHVS, CDR2 FNYEAQ. The V gene end was trimmed by 5 bases and the J gene end by 6 bases; junction bases not matched to a gene: 9. The naive CD8 subset, CD45RO-negative cells positively selected for CCR7, excluded terminally differentiated effector memory CD45RA+ cells.

Specimen: naive CD8+ T cells sorted from blood. The receptor comes from a man younger than 40 in good health. This chain links TRBV7-6 with TRBJ2-2; 7 nucleotides align to TRBD2. The CDR3 DNA reads TGTGCCAGCAGCGTAAGACTAGCTTGGTCCGGGGAGCTGTTTTTT. Amino acids: CASSVRLAWSGELFF.